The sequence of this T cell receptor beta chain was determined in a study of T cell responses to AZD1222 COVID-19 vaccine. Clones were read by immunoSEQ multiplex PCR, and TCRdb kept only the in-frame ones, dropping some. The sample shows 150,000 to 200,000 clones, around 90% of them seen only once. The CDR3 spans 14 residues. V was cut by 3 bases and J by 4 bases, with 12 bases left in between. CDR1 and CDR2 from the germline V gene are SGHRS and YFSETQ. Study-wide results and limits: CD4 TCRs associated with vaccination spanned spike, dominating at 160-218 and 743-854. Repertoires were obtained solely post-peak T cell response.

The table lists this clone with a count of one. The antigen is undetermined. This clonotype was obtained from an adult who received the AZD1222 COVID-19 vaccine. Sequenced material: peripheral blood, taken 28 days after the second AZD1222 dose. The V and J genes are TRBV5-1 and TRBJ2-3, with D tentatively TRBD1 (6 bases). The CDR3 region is CASSWQGIADTQYF. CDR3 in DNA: TGCGCCAGCAGCTGGCAGGGGATAGCAGATACGCAGTATTTT.